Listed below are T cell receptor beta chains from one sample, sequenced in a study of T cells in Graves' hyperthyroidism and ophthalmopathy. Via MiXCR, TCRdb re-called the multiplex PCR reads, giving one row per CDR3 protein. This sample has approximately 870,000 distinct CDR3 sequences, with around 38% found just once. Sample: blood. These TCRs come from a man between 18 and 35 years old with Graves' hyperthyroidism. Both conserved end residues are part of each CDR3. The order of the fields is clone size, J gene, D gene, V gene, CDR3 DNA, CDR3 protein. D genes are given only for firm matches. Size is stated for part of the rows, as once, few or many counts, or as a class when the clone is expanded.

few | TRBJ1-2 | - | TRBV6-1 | TGTGCCAGCAGTGAAAGAGGGGCCTATGGCTACACCTTC | CASSERGAYGYTF
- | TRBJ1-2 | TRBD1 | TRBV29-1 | TGCAGCGTTGAGACAGGGGATGGGTCGAATGGCCGATCTAACTATGGCTACACCTTC | CSVETGDGSNGRSNYGYTF
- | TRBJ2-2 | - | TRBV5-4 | TGTGCCAGCAGCTTGGACCAGGGGTGGGCCGGGGAGCTGTTTTTT | CASSLDQGWAGELFF
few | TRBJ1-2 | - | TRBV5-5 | TGTGCCAGCAGCGGTCCATTGGACTATGGCTACACCTTC | CASSGPLDYGYTF
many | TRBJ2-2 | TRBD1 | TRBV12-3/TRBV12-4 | TGTGCCAGCCGACAGGGGATGGACACCGGGGAGCTGTTTTTT | CASRQGMDTGELFF
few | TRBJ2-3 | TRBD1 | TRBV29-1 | TGCAGCGTGGTCGACAGGGGGCGGCTCAACTACCGCACAGATACGCAGTATTTT | CSVVDRGRLNYRTDTQYF
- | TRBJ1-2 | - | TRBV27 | TGTGCCAGCAGTGTCAGGGGACTGAACTATGGCTACACCTTC | CASSVRGLNYGYTF
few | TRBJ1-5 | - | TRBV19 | TGTGCCAGTAGCTGGGGCAGCCGCCAGCCCCAGCATTTT | CASSWGSRQPQHF
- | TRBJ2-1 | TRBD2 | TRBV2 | TGTGCCAGCGGAACTAGCGGGCCTCGGAATGAGCAGTTCTTC | CASGTSGPRNEQFF
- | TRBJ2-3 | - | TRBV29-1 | TGCAGCGTCGAGCCGATGTTAGGGGCCAGCACAGATACGCAGTATTTT | CSVEPMLGASTDTQYF
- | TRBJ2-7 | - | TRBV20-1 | TGCAGTGCTAGAGGGAGGACCCGGAGCTCCTACGAGCAGTACTTC | CSARGRTRSSYEQYF
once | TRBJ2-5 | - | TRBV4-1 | TGCGCCAGCAGCCAAGATACGGGGCCTAGCGTGGGGACCCAGTACTTC | CASSQDTGPSVGTQYF
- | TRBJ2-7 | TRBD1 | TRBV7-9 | TGTGCCAGCAGCTGGGGACAGGGCGGAGGCGAGCAGTACTTC | CASSWGQGGGEQYF
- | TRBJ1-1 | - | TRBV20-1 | TGCAGTGCTAGGGGGCTAGCGGGGCAGGGAGGGAAAGCTTTCTTT | CSARGLAGQGGKAFF
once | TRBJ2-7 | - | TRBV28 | TGTGCCAGCAGTCTCTGGTGGAGGGGGCATATATCCGAGAAGTACTTC | CASSLWWRGHISEKYF
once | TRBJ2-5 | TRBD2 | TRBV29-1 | TGCAGCGTTGAAGGGGCTAGCGGGAGTGGAGAGACCCAGTACTTC | CSVEGASGSGETQYF
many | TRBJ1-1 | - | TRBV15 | TGTGCCACCAGCTGGCGTAGAGAGAACACTGAAGCTTTCTTT | CATSWRRENTEAFF
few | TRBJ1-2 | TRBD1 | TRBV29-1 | TGCAGCGTTGGAGGGACAGAGGATGGCTACACCTTC | CSVGGTEDGYTF
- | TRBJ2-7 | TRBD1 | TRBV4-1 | TGCGCCAGCAGCCAAGATGACAGGGAGATTGCCTACGAGCAGTACTTC | CASSQDDREIAYEQYF
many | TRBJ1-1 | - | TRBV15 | TGTGCCACCAGCGCCGACTATAGCGACACTGAAGCTTTCTTT | CATSADYSDTEAFF
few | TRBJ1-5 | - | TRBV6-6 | TGTGCCAGCATCGCCGGGACCGGGATAAATCAGCCCCAGCATTTT | CASIAGTGINQPQHF
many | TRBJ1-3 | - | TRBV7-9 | TGTGCCAGCAGCTTCTCGACGCCCTCTGGAAACACCATATATTTT | CASSFSTPSGNTIYF
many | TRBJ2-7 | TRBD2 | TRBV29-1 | TGCAGCGTTTCAAGCGGGAGGGGCTACGAGCAGTACTTC | CSVSSGRGYEQYF
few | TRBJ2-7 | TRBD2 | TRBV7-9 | TGTGCCAGCAGCTTAGGACTAGCGGGAGGGCTCAAGTCCTACGAGCAGTACTTC | CASSLGLAGGLKSYEQYF
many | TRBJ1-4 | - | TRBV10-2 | TGCGCCAGCAGCCCGACGGCGAATGAAAAACTGTTTTTT | CASSPTANEKLFF
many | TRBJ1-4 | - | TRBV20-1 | TGCAGTGCTAGGGTAGGAAAACTGTTTTTT | CSARVGKLFF
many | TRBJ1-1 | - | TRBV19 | TGTGCCACCGGGATCATGAACACTGAAGCTTTCTTT | CATGIMNTEAFF
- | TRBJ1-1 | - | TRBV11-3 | TGTGCCAGCGGAGGGGGGATACGGCAGGGATGGGGCGAAGCTTTCTTT | CASGGGIRQGWGEAFF
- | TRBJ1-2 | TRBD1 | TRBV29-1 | TGCAGCGTTGAAACTCCGGGACAGCACTATGGCTACACCTTC | CSVETPGQHYGYTF
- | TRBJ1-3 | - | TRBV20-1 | TGCAGTGCTAGAGAACCAGGGCGTGGAAACACCATATATTTT | CSAREPGRGNTIYF
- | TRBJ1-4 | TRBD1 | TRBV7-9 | TGTGCCAGCAGCCCTTCTGAGACAGGGGCTATTAATGAAAAACTGTTTTTT | CASSPSETGAINEKLFF
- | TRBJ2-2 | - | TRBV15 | TGTGCCACCAGCAGTCCCGCCTCTCGGAACACCGGGGAGCTGTTTTTT | CATSSPASRNTGELFF